This passage covers 18 T cell receptor beta chains from one sample sequenced in a study of early T cells in non-severe SARS-CoV-2 infection. TCRdb ran MiXCR on the 5' RACE reads and lists one entry per CDR3 protein. The table shows roughly 60,000 distinct CDR3 sequences, with about 10% occurring only once. The sample was whole blood, taken at baseline. Receptor source: an adult who was a healthcare worker with PCR-confirmed SARS-CoV-2 infection or an uninfected control (not recorded which).

This clonotype was seen a few times. This chain uses TRBV20-1 with TRBJ1-6; 7 bases align to TRBD1. V was clipped by 4 bases and J by 10 bases; unmatched bases: 10. The CDR3 consists of 14 residues. Germline V gene lookup returns CDR1 DFQATT and CDR2 SNEGSKA (reference sequence). CDR3 bases: TGCAGTGCTACCACCGGGACAGACTCATCACCCCTCCACTTT. Translation: CSATTGTDSSPLHF.

In this sample, this clonotype turned up a few times. The chain combines TRBV12-3 or TRBV12-4 with TRBJ1-1; tentatively, D is TRBD1 (5 bases). V gave up 0 bases and J gave up 0 bases, with 11 bases separating them. The CDR3 contains 16 residues. In DNA form, the CDR3 reads TGTGCCAGCAGTTTAGCTCAGGGATTCGTGAACACTGAAGCTTTCTTT. This codes for CASSLAQGFVNTEAFF.

The table lists this clonotype with many counts. The V and J genes are TRBV12-3 or TRBV12-4 and TRBJ2-5, with TRBD2 identical over 9 bases. V dropped 3 bases and J dropped 2; count of bases not matched to a gene: 10. This CDR3 contains 17 residues. The CDR3 DNA follows: TGTGCCAGCAGTTTGCGAGGGAGCGGGGGGTCGCAAGAGACCCAGTACTTC. Amino acid sequence: CASSLRGSGGSQETQYF.

The chain uses TRBV5-4 and TRBJ1-6, with 7 bases fitting TRBD1. Germline V CDR1 and CDR2: SGHNT, YYREEE (reference sequence). CDR3 size: 16 residues. V was pared by 2 bases and J by 2 bases, with 4 bases of the junction left unmatched. The CDR3 sequence is CASSFGGTAYNSPLHF. In DNA, the CDR3 is TGTGCCAGCAGCTTTGGGGGGACAGCCTATAATTCACCCCTCCACTTT. Complete variable domain (other parts from reference TRBV5-4 and TRBJ1-6): ETGVTQSPTHLIKTRGQQVTLRCSSQSGHNTVSWYQQALGQGPQFIFQYYREEENGRGNFPPRFSGLQFPNYSSELNVNALELDDSALYLCASSFGGTAYNSPLHFGNGTRLTVT.

The table lists this clonotype with many counts. The rearrangement links TRBV7-6 to TRBJ1-5, with a weak D call TRBD1 (5 bases). Deletions cut 1 base from V and 7 bases from J, with 11 bases between. Germline CDR1 SGHVS, CDR2 FNYEAQ. CDR3 length: 14 amino acids. The CDR3, as DNA: TGTGCCAGCAGCTTAGGAGCGGGGCGGCAGCCCCAGCATTTT. Its translation: CASSLGAGRQPQHF.

This clonotype has at least ten counts. The V gene is TRBV12-3 or TRBV12-4, the J gene TRBJ2-7; a possible D gene is TRBD2 (6 bases). Trimming took off 7 bases at V and 2 bases at J, with 18 bases between the two ends. The CDR3 extends over 15 amino acids. CDR3 coding DNA: TGTGCCAGCACCCTCGGGACTTGGACCGCCTACGAGCAGTACTTC. Amino acids: CASTLGTWTAYEQYF.

The chain couples TRBV7-2 to TRBJ1-5, with D uncertain. Between the trimmed V and J ends, which lost 3 bases and 1 base, there was a span of 4 bases. There are 13 residues in the CDR3. Per germline, CDR1 SGHTA and CDR2 FQGNSA. The CDR3 DNA sequence: TGTGCCAGCAGCTTTACGAGCAATCAGCCCCAGCATTTT. This translates into CASSFTSNQPQHF.

V gene TRBV20-1 combines with J gene TRBJ2-5; D is possibly TRBD2 (6 bases). The CDR3 totals 11 residues. Trimming pared 7 bases from V and 5 bases from J, leaving 11 bases between. Germline assignment: CDR1 DFQATT and CDR2 SNEGSKA (reference sequence). The CDR3 DNA reads TGCAGTGTCCGCGGGGAGGAGACCCAGTACTTC. As protein: CSVRGEETQYF.

This clonotype was counted between two and nine times. This sequence joins TRBV18 and TRBJ2-2, with D perhaps TRBD2 (5 bases). Germline-derived CDR1 and CDR2 are KGHSH and LQKENI. This CDR3 is built from 14 residues. Trimming removed 5 bases from V and 8 bases from J, with 15 bases in between. CDR3 amino acids: CASSSDYTAGELFF. CDR3 coding DNA: TGTGCCAGCTCATCCGACTACACGGCGGGGGAGCTGTTTTTT.

This clonotype was counted at least ten times. The chain couples TRBV12-3 or TRBV12-4 to TRBJ1-6; TRBD1 agrees at 8 bases. V shed 6 bases, J shed 7 bases, and the junction held 11 bases outside the gene matches. This CDR3 is built from 16 residues. The CDR3 nucleotides read TGTGCCAGCAGCCCCCAGGGGGCGTTCGGAAATTCACCCCTCCACTTT. It yields the protein CASSPQGAFGNSPLHF.

Only a few counts were recorded for this clonotype. The V gene is TRBV5-4, the J gene TRBJ1-2, with 9 bases lining up with TRBD1. Trimming took 5 bases from V and 4 from J; bases not matched to a gene: 12. Germline assignment: CDR1 SGHNT and CDR2 YYREEE (reference sequence). This CDR3 spans 16 amino acids. The CDR3 nucleotides are TGTGCCAGCAGACGTCAGGTTTTGACAGGGGGCTATGGCTACACCTTC. Protein product: CASRRQVLTGGYGYTF.

This sequence joins TRBV30 and TRBJ1-6; a weak D match, TRBD1 (6 bases). V was trimmed by 0 bases and J by 4 bases, leaving 13 bases between them. This CDR3 region has 16 residues. The germline V gene has CDR1 GTSNPN and CDR2 SVGIG (reference sequence). For the CDR3, the DNA is TGTGCCTGGAGTGTCCGGACAGCCCCATATAATTCACCCCTCCACTTT. It translates to CAWSVRTAPYNSPLHF.

The table lists this clonotype with a few counts. The chain uses TRBV6-1 and TRBJ2-5; D uncertain. CDR1 is MNHNS, CDR2 SASEGT, per germline. The ends were cut back, 2 bases at V and 4 bases at J, with 2 bases in the middle. The CDR3 loop spans 11 amino acids. The DNA of the CDR3 is TGTGCCAGCAGTGAAACAGAGACCCAGTACTTC. It specifies CASSETETQYF.

V gene TRBV9 combines with J gene TRBJ2-5, with 15 nucleotides matching TRBD2. The CDR3 spans 20 residues. J lost 2 bases, V lost 0 bases, and 11 bases had no gene match. CDR1 is SGDLS, CDR2 YYNGEE, per germline. As DNA, the CDR3 is TGTGCCAGCAGCGTAGACGGGACTAGCGGGGGGCCGCCTACTCAAGAGACCCAGTACTTC. Translated, it gives CASSVDGTSGGPPTQETQYF. The variable domain in full, completed from reference TRBV9 and TRBJ2-5, reads DSGVTQTPKHLITATGQRVTLRCSPRSGDLSVYWYQQSLDQGLQFLIQYYNGEERAKGNILERFSAQQFPDLHSELNLSSLELGDSALYFCASSVDGTSGGPPTQETQYFGPGTRLLVL.

This clonotype was seen a handful of times. The chain links TRBV5-1 to TRBJ2-7; perhaps TRBD2 as D (5 bases). This CDR3 comprises 14 residues. V was shortened by 4 bases and J by 1 base, with 12 bases between the two germline ends. Germline assignment: CDR1 SGHRS and CDR2 YFSETQ. The CDR3 region has the DNA TGCGCCAGCAGCAAAGAGGGCAGTTCCTACGAGCAGTACTTC. Its protein product is CASSKEGSSYEQYF.

This clonotype was seen many times. This sequence joins TRBV5-1 and TRBJ1-1; TRBD1 might be the D (5 bases). CDR1 SGHRS and CDR2 YFSETQ come from the germline V gene. The CDR3 loop spans 15 amino acids. The ends were cut back, 5 bases at V and 4 bases at J, with 18 bases in the middle. The CDR3 region is CASSGTGNGATEAFF. CDR3 nucleotides: TGCGCCAGCAGTGGTACGGGGAATGGGGCCACTGAAGCTTTCTTT.

This clonotype was observed a handful of times. The chain employs TRBV6-5 and TRBJ2-1; D unresolved. The V end was cut by 2 bases, the J end by 3 bases, with 11 bases between. The CDR3 loop spans 15 amino acids. Germline V lookup: CDR1 MNHEY, CDR2 SVGAGI. The CDR3 sequence: CASSYQSALYNEQFF. CDR3 nucleotide sequence: TGTGCCAGCAGTTACCAGTCAGCCCTCTACAATGAGCAGTTCTTC.

This clonotype was found many times. The V and J genes are TRBV7-9 and TRBJ1-4; 7 nucleotides line up with TRBD1. The germline gives CDR1 SEHNR, CDR2 FQNEAQ (reference sequence). The length of the CDR3 is 15 residues. The V gene end was trimmed by 4 bases and the J gene end by 7 bases; junction bases not matched to a gene: 9. The chain's CDR3 is CASSSMQDRTEKLFF. DNA of the CDR3: TGTGCCAGCAGCTCCATGCAGGACAGGACTGAAAAACTGTTTTTT.